The clone carrying this T cell receptor (beta chain) was found once. Its antigen is as yet unknown. Germline V lookup: CDR1 LGHDT, CDR2 YNNKEL (reference sequence). CDR3 size: 13 residues. Trimming cost V 1 base and J 6 bases, with 6 bases left between them. The sample is drawn from a study of T cell responses to AZD1222 COVID-19 vaccine. Regarding the study as a whole: A mostly white British donor set with more females was recruited, and clonal diversity was possibly underestimated.

Only in-frame clones appear in the TCRdb table, and some are missing; sequencing was by immunoSEQ multiplex PCR. This repertoire shows fewer than 110,000 clones, 85% to 90% found once; its top ten account for around 1.5%. The specimen comprised peripheral blood, sampled on day 0 of AZD1222 vaccination. The receptor's source is an adult in good health. The rearrangement joins TRBV3-1 (or the pseudogene TRBV3-2) to TRBJ2-2; D remains ambiguous. The CDR3 is CASSQGVAGELFF. Written as DNA, the CDR3 is TGTGCCAGCAGCCAAGGAGTCGCCGGGGAGCTGTTTTTT.